These 16 T cell receptor beta chains were sequenced from one sample in a study of blood T cell repertoires in COVID-19. This table comes from immunoSEQ multiplex PCR, and its TCRdb copy is limited to in-frame clones, with some not included. The profile covers around 94,000 clones, with approximately 86% appearing a single time and less than 2% taken by the ten largest. Sequencing was carried out using peripheral blood. These receptors were obtained from a man older than 75 with acute or convalescent COVID-19.

The CDR3 coding sequence is TGTGCCAGCAGCTTAGGGTCCCAGGGGAATGAAAAACTGTTTTTT. Amino acids: CASSLGSQGNEKLFF. The chain carries TRBV7-2 and TRBJ1-4; the D gene is possibly TRBD1 (6 bases). Germline loops: CDR1 SGHTA, CDR2 FQGNSA. Trimming shortened V by 1 base and J by 5 bases, and 11 bases separated the two germline ends. The CDR3 loop spans 15 amino acids.

The rearrangement joins TRBV7-3 to TRBJ2-5, with 13 nucleotides matching TRBD2. The V segment lost 5 bases and the J segment 4 bases; nucleotides outside the gene matches: 7. Germline assignment: CDR1 SGHTA and CDR2 FQGTGA. This CDR3 is 16 amino acids long. CDR3 sequence: CASSQSGLAGVETQYF. The CDR3 DNA follows: TGTGCCAGCAGCCAATCCGGACTAGCGGGAGTAGAGACCCAGTACTTC.

The chain links TRBV6-5 to TRBJ2-1; the match to TRBD2 covers 9 bases. The V segment lost 4 bases and the J segment 10 bases; nucleotides outside the gene matches: 8. This CDR3 comprises 14 residues. Per germline, CDR1 MNHEY and CDR2 SVGAGI. The CDR3 loop is CASSSGGRAIEQFF. In DNA form, the CDR3 reads TGTGCCAGCAGTTCGGGCGGGAGGGCCATCGAGCAGTTCTTC.

The V and J genes are TRBV5-1 and TRBJ2-1; 8 bases agree with TRBD2. The germline CDR1 and CDR2 sequences are SGHRS and YFSETQ. The J segment lost 7 bases and the V segment lost 0 bases, leaving 9 bases of the junction unmatched. This CDR3 has 16 amino acids. The DNA of the CDR3 is TGCGCCAGCAGCTTGGTAGGGACTAGTGGGAGGAATGAGCAGTTCTTC. Its protein is CASSLVGTSGRNEQFF.

This chain links TRBV6-5 with TRBJ2-7, with 7 bases matching TRBD1. Germline CDR1 MNHEY, CDR2 SVGAGI. This CDR3 has 14 amino acids. The V and J ends lost 7 bases and 0 bases, in that order; junction bases with no gene match: 6. The CDR3 DNA sequence: TGTGCCAGCAACAGGGGCCCAAGCTCCTACGAGCAGTACTTC. It yields the protein CASNRGPSSYEQYF.

Only one count was recorded for this clone. Other nucleotide sequences in the sample specify the same CDR3. The V gene is TRBV9, the J gene TRBJ2-7, with TRBD2 matching 10 bases. The CDR3 is made up of 14 amino acids. The J segment lost 5 bases and the V segment lost 3 bases, leaving 5 bases of the junction unmatched. Germline-derived CDR1 and CDR2 are SGDLS and YYNGEE. The DNA for the CDR3 is TGTGCCAGCAGCGCCGGGACTAGCGTCCACGAGCAGTACTTC. Translating gives CASSAGTSVHEQYF.

The CDR3 bases are TGCAGCGGCGGGACAGGGGATGAAAAACTGTTTTTT. This encodes CSGGTGDEKLFF. The J gene is TRBJ1-4, the V gene TRBV29-1; 10 positions match TRBD1. Germline V gives CDR1 SQVTM, CDR2 ANQGSEA. This CDR3 contains 12 residues. The V gene end was trimmed by 7 bases and the J gene end by 6 bases; junction bases not matched to a gene: 2.

J is TRBJ1-2 and V is TRBV19; TRBD1 matches at 7 bases. V trimming: 0 bases; J trimming: 4 bases; junction bases outside the gene matches: 2. CDR3 length: 14 residues. Germline V gene lookup returns CDR1 LNHDA and CDR2 SQIVND (reference sequence). The CDR3 spells CASSIDTGVYGYTF. The CDR3, as DNA: TGTGCCAGTAGTATAGACACAGGGGTCTATGGCTACACCTTC. The whole variable domain, filled in from reference TRBV19 and TRBJ1-2, reads DGGITQSPKYLFRKEGQNVTLSCEQNLNHDAMYWYRQDPGQGLRLIYYSQIVNDFQKGDIAEGYSVSREKKESFPLTVTSAQKNPTAFYLCASSIDTGVYGYTFGSGTRLTVV.

The rearrangement joins TRBV4-3 to TRBJ2-1, with TRBD2 identical over 9 bases. The CDR3 sequence is 16 residues long. Germline values: CDR1 LGHNA, CDR2 YSLEER. J gave up 5 bases and V 0 bases, and 5 bases lay outside the gene matches. The CDR3 loop reads CASSQDAIAGDNEQFF. The CDR3 DNA reads as TGCGCCAGCAGCCAAGATGCCATAGCGGGGGACAATGAGCAGTTCTTC.

The count of this clone is one. The chain uses TRBV20-1 and TRBJ2-1; no clear D gene. With 7 bases removed from V and 4 bases from J, the gap between germline ends came to 8 bases. Germline V gene data show CDR1 as DFQATT and CDR2 as SNEGSKA (reference sequence). This CDR3 contains 11 residues. CDR3 nucleotides: TGCAGTGGTAAGCCGTACAATGAGCAGTTCTTC. This sequence encodes CSGKPYNEQFF.

The chain uses TRBV9 and TRBJ2-6; 7 positions agree with TRBD1. The trim removed 0 bases at V and 2 bases at J, leaving 14 bases unmatched. This CDR3 contains 20 residues. The germline V gene has CDR1 SGDLS and CDR2 YYNGEE. CDR3 amino acids: CASSVGQSGNRGAGANVLTF. CDR3 coding DNA: TGTGCCAGCAGCGTAGGCCAATCCGGGAACAGGGGAGCTGGGGCCAACGTCCTGACTTTC.

The chain carries TRBV9 and TRBJ2-7; 8 positions match TRBD1. This CDR3 spans 16 amino acids. Germline V CDR1 and CDR2: SGDLS, YYNGEE. V lost 4 bases, J lost 3 bases, and 12 bases stayed unmatched. The CDR3 DNA reads as TGTGCCAGCAGCCTAGGACAGGGCGAAGGGGGCTACGAGCAGTACTTC. This codes for CASSLGQGEGGYEQYF.

The chain uses TRBV9 and TRBJ2-3; TRBD2 matches at 10 bases. The CDR3 spans 14 residues. Germline V CDR1 and CDR2: SGDLS, YYNGEE. J lost 4 bases, V lost 6 bases, and 5 bases had no gene match. As DNA, the CDR3 is TGTGCCAGCACCCTAGCGGGAGATGCAGATACGCAGTATTTT. This translates into CASTLAGDADTQYF.

The chain uses TRBV6-5 and TRBJ1-1; no firm D call. Germline CDR1 is MNHEY and CDR2 is SVGAGI. V shed 0 bases and J shed 2 bases, with 7 bases lying between them. The CDR3 is made up of 14 amino acids. CDR3 nucleotides: TGTGCCAGCAGTTACTCTTCAGTTAACACTGAAGCTTTCTTT. Its protein product is CASSYSSVNTEAFF.

V and J are TRBV7-2 and TRBJ1-2; 8 nucleotides align to TRBD1. This CDR3 has 14 amino acids. From germline, CDR1 is SGHTA and CDR2 FQGNSA. The V and J ends lost 4 bases and 5 bases, in that order; junction bases with no gene match: 6. Here the CDR3 reads CASSSGTGGYGYTF. The CDR3, as DNA: TGTGCCAGCAGCTCGGGGACAGGAGGTTATGGCTACACCTTC.

The chain carries TRBV2 and TRBJ1-4, with 8 bases that match TRBD1. CDR3 size: 15 residues. The J segment lost 4 bases and the V segment lost 4 bases, leaving 5 bases of the junction unmatched. The germline V gene encodes CDR1 SNHLY and CDR2 FYNNEI. This chain's CDR3 is CASSGDRGYNEKLFF. Written as DNA, the CDR3 is TGTGCCAGCAGTGGAGACAGGGGATATAATGAAAAACTGTTTTTT.